This T cell receptor beta chain was sequenced for a study of T cells in localized non-small cell lung cancer. Study results and limitations: Out of the top 100 tumor clones, a median around 57 were seen in adjacent lung. Only one tumor region was sequenced, so heterogeneity remains possible. Greater T cell density in blood accompanied longer overall survival. Measurement of T cell clonality placed uninvolved adjacent lung highest, above the level in tumor.

Clones were read by immunoSEQ multiplex PCR, and TCRdb kept only the in-frame ones, dropping some. The sample holds under 150,000 clones, roughly 90% seen once. Concerning this clone: Its antigen is currently unknown.

Material: peripheral blood, obtained before any cancer treatment. This TCR derives from a female donor of 60 years or more with stage I lung adenocarcinoma.

DNA for the CDR3: TGTGCCAGCAGCTTAGGATTAGGTCGAGGTAGCCTCTCCTACGAGCAGTACTTC. Protein product: CASSLGLGRGSLSYEQYF. The genes are TRBV7-8 and TRBJ2-7, with D unclear. In germline, CDR1 is SGHVS, CDR2 FQNEAQ. The CDR3 totals 18 residues. V was trimmed by 1 base and J by 0 bases, leaving 19 bases between them.